The sequence of this T cell receptor beta chain was determined in a study of blood T cells in healthy people across ages. Whole-study findings and limits: The CMV status of each donor remained undetermined, and this could have confounded shifts in expanded clonotypes.

This clonotype appeared once. Its antigen is currently unknown. PCR was performed a second time for about 7 to 12 cycles using a sample-barcoded 5' primer and a J-beta primer mix. TCRdb itself ran the 5' RACE reads through MiXCR, one entry per CDR3 protein. This sample has under 2,000,000 distinct CDR3 sequences, with around 48% found just once. Germline V gene lookup returns CDR1 SNHLY and CDR2 FYNNEI. The CDR3 extends over 15 amino acids. Trimming took off 6 bases at V and 2 bases at J, with 14 bases between the two ends. The receptor's source is a woman between 35 and 50 years old in good health. The rearrangement joins TRBV2 to TRBJ2-1; unclear D gene. Sequencing was done on a sample of blood. The CDR3 region is CASRPIIVPYNEQFF. Written as DNA, the CDR3 is TGTGCCAGCAGGCCTATCATAGTTCCCTACAATGAGCAGTTCTTC. The complete variable domain, with remaining parts taken from reference TRBV2 and TRBJ2-1, reads EPEVTQTPSHQVTQMGQEVILRCVPISNHLYFYWYRQILGQKVEFLVSFYNNEISEKSEIFDDQFSVERPDGSNFTLKIRSTKLEDSAMYFCASRPIIVPYNEQFFGPGTRLTVL.